The subject of this entry is one T cell receptor (beta chain). This clonotype came up many times. The antigen it recognizes is unknown. No clone much larger than this one lies a single base away; base qualities are absent. The data are from a study of CD8+CD57+ T cells in acquired aplastic anemia (dated by TCRdb to 2016 to 2019). Study-wide context: A mean of roughly 3.2 ug of DNA, ranging from roughly 0.19 to 27.4 ug, was extracted from sorted CD4+ and CD8+ cells. CD8+CD57+ expansion was defined as frequency above the mean frequency observed in healthy subjects. Points the paper makes about the study in general: Around 30 CD8+ CDR3 sequences were found to be shared between patients and controls, but these sequences appeared to be highly expressed in patients and within the immunodominant clones of the patients. No significant difference in CD8+ Simpson's diversity was found between patients and healthy controls (P=0.060).

Genomic DNA was used as template for profiling of TCR beta VDJ combinations and CDR3 sequences. An Illumina HiSeq 2000 was used for TCR repertoire sequencing. Regarding the original processing steps: Repertoires were assessed using TRBV/TRBJ rearrangement plots, CDR3 size and DJ length profiles, and Simpson's diversity index. The immunodominant clone was defined as the most abundant DNA sequence in deep sequencing data. CDR3 amino acid sequences were checked for sharing across subjects and were also compared against the VDJdb database and published repertoires. The raw public reads went through TCRdb reprocessing: fastp at Q25, MiXCR clone calling, in-frame beta chains kept. Rows matching on CDR3 protein sequence are summarized as one entry with the most common DNA and genes. None of the V and J calls come from the authors' own analysis; TCRdb made them. The table for this sample lists 200,000 to 250,000 distinct CDR3 sequences; less than 75% of them were counted only once. Around 50% of the sample goes to the ten largest clones.

Expansion of CD8+CD57+ cells had been shown by flow cytometry in the patients chosen for sequencing. All patients had severe acquired aplastic anemia diagnosed by International Study of Aplastic Anemia and Agranulocytosis and Camitta criteria. At the time blood was sampled, none of the patients had received any therapy. The study deep-sequenced TCR repertoires of sorted CD4+ and CD8+ blood T cells from severe aplastic anemia patients and healthy subjects. In the USA, patient enrollment took place under clinicaltrials.gov protocols 00001620, 01623167, 00001397, 00071045, 00081523 and 00961064. Ficoll-Paque density gradient centrifugation was used to isolate peripheral blood mononuclear cells. Before DNA extraction, CD4+ and CD8+ T cells were sorted by FACS or by magnetic beads. The CDR3 runs 14 residues from the cysteine to the phenylalanine. The kept DNA is CDR3 alone, 42 bases in frame from the first base. Relative to germline, V is 4 bases shorter and J is 2 bases shorter, with 6 bases between their ends. In the germline V gene, CDR1 corresponds to SGHTA and CDR2 to FQGTGA.

This chain is built from TRBV7-3 and TRBJ1-6; no D segment can be confidently identified. Sequencing was performed on sorted CD4+, CD8+, or CD8+CD57+ T cells (not recorded which) from PBMCs. The sequence came from a human donor with aplastic anemia. The DNA sequence is as follows: TGTGCCAGCAGCTACGGACCCTATAATTCACCCCTCCACTTT. Translated, it reads CASSYGPYNSPLHF.